This T cell receptor (beta chain) was identified during a study of blood T cell repertoires in COVID-19 (TCRdb year 2020). About the study as a whole: Samples from collaborators originated in the United States, Italy and Spain and spanned both the acute and convalescent phases of COVID-19. The material from the prospective study consisted of cDNA or gDNA derived from T cells, B-cell-depleted T cells, or PBMCs. Deeply sampled blood TCRbeta repertoires from subjects exposed to, actively infected with, or recovered from COVID-19 were included in the dataset. The repertoires were released in a freely available public database meant as a resource for research on the immune response to SARS-CoV-2. The samples were drawn from two sources: the first 160 participants of the ongoing ImmuneRACE study, and about 1,300 subjects contributed by 6 global collaborators. Nearly every sample came with metadata listing a de-identified subject ID, COVID-19 status, age in years and sex. Where available, HLA class I and class II types were obtained from metadata supplied by the sample provider rather than from assay-based typing.

The full study reports these points: Clinical and demographic metadata were provided uncurated, with the amount varying by source and participant.

TCRbeta CDR3 regions were amplified from genomic DNA by means of the immunoSEQ Assay, a bias-controlled multiplex PCR. The authors' pipeline ran thus. Nucleated cell counts per sample were estimated from amplification of reference gene primers within the assay. Sequence reads were collapsed and filtered to measure the absolute abundance of every unique TCRbeta CDR3 rearrangement. For each sample, productive Simpson clonality was calculated by taking the square root of Simpson's diversity index across productive rearrangements. Imported from immuneACCESS, the table was reduced by TCRdb to in-frame sequences with V and J called. These copies leave out some clones; in studies compared against another copy, an unresolved V gene accounts for under half, and the cause of the remainder is not known. V and J calls and clone size are given by that table; D and trimming were obtained from the DNA. The sample includes some 490,000 clones, with roughly 85% observed a single time. Clones ranked in the top ten supply approximately 3% of the sample.

Collaborating institutions collected whole blood in K2EDTA tubes following their own protocols. For TCRbeta analysis, collaborators shipped samples in one of three forms: frozen whole blood, isolated PBMCs, or DNA extracted from either of those sample types. Of note for this clone: It has no known antigen specificity. The input lacks base qualities; no much larger clone sits a single base away.

The V end loses 0 bases and the J end loses 2 bases, and a stretch of 9 bases separates them. Looking up the germline V gene yields CDR1 SGHRS and CDR2 YFSETQ. The CDR3 contains 16 residues, cysteine and phenylalanine counted. Of the read, only the CDR3 DNA is kept; its 48 bases are in frame from base 1. The clonotype was recovered from a human donor in a cohort sampled during active COVID-19. Sequenced input: peripheral blood. Recombination connected TRBV5-1 to TRBJ2-6; TRBD2 might be the D gene, on 5 matching bases. Here is the DNA: TGCGCCAGCAGCTTGGTGACCGGGGCTGGGGCCAACGTCCTGACTTTC. Translated, this is CASSLVTGAGANVLTF.